This T cell receptor (beta chain) was sequenced during a study of post-analysis software for immune sequencing data (dated by TCRdb to the mid-2010s). Broadly, across the study: Recorded disease courses included relapsing-remitting, secondary progressive and progressive-relapsing multiple sclerosis, with some patients lacking subtype annotation. The patient repertoires were compared against approximately ten previously published healthy control repertoires obtained from donors aged roughly 6 to 28 years. A subset of samples was prepared in parallel using single-end sample barcoding, then pooled and co-amplified after Illumina adapter ligation. The study at large found these results: When samples were clustered directly using the F measure, samples prepared in the same batch co-clustered strongly, which prompted a batch-effect correction. The multiple sclerosis patient group was slightly younger than the control group. Roughly 5 TRBV segments, including TRBV5-6, TRBV5-1 and TRBV20-1, were significantly more frequent in patients than controls. Multiple sclerosis patients had significantly lower normalized Chao1 diversity than controls, a result that suggests substantial peripheral T-cell clonal expansion.

V is pared back by 0 bases and J by 5 bases, with 4 bases lying between the germline termini. As encoded in the germline V gene (reference sequence), CDR1 is LNHNV while CDR2 is YYDKDF. The CDR3 runs 13 amino acids, cysteine and phenylalanine included. The sequence is cut down to CDR3 DNA, 39 bases in frame from base 1. This clonotype was found a few times. There is no known antigen for this receptor. Base qualities were left out, and no much larger clone turns up one base away. The method behind the library was PCR. For sequencing, an Illumina HiSeq 2500 was employed. Unique molecular identifiers were incorporated into TCR beta cDNA libraries to reduce PCR and sequencing biases. Some 500,000 cDNA molecules were obtained for every 1 to 10 million input T cells, so each molecule roughly corresponded to one T cell. The same protocol used for the earlier healthy control dataset was applied to prepare and sequence the patient libraries. Samples belonging to the same batch were prepared together, multiplexed and sequenced on a shared HiSeq lane. Per the authors' processing: Raw barcoded reads were processed with MIGEC, and single-read molecular identifier groups were discarded before consensus assembly and CDR3 extraction. Clonotype tables were post-analysed with VDJtools, and diversity was normalized by down-sampling all datasets to the smallest sample size. To correct batch-related cross-sample contamination, repertoire overlap clustering matched CDR3 amino acid sequences but not nucleotide sequences. Starting from the raw public reads, TCRdb applied fastp trimming at Q25, assembled clones with MiXCR and retained in-frame beta chains. One record per CDR3 amino acid sequence lists the most common genes and DNA. None of the V and J calls come from the authors' own analysis; TCRdb made them. In this sample the table shows about 200,000 distinct CDR3 sequences, roughly 28% of which occur a single time. Approximately 3.6% of the sample rests with the top ten.

TCR beta repertoires were profiled from peripheral blood of approximately 13 young patients with multiple sclerosis to demonstrate the VDJtools post-analysis software. Multiple sclerosis patients were children and adolescents aged roughly 6 to 17 years. The sequence derives from a girl between 2 and 17 years old with multiple sclerosis. This sequence uses TRBV15 and TRBJ1-4, with no confidently assigned D gene. The sample comprised blood. The CDR3 sequence is CATSRERNEKLFF. The DNA is TGTGCCACCAGCAGAGAAAGGAATGAAAAACTGTTTTTT. Reference TRBV15 and TRBJ1-4 proteins supply the regions before and after the CDR3; the full variable domain is: DAMVIQNPRYQVTQFGKPVTLSCSQTLNHNVMYWYQQKSSQAPKLLFHYYDKDFNNEADTPDNFQSRRPNTSFCFLDIRSPGLGDTAMYLCATSRERNEKLFFGSGTQLSVL.